The sequence of this T cell receptor beta chain was determined in a study of CD8 T cells in ankylosing spondylitis. Notes on the study in general: Significantly higher representation of disease-linked clones was reported for matched ankylosing spondylitis synovial fluid. Ankylosing spondylitis blood seemed to carry a telltale TCR beta motif made of about 8 highly homologous variants.

This clonotype was seen only a few times. As yet, its antigen is unknown. TCRdb ran MiXCR on the 5' RACE reads and lists one entry per CDR3 protein. Here the sample spans about 220,000 distinct CDR3 sequences, 6% to 8% being singletons. Germline V gene sequence: CDR1 SGHVS, CDR2 FQNEAQ. The length of the CDR3 is 13 residues. The V gene lost 5 bases and the J gene lost 8 bases, with 12 bases spanning the gap. J is TRBJ1-4 and V is TRBV7-8; D uncertain. The source is a male donor with ankylosing spondylitis. Sequencing was performed on blood, either unsorted or a sorted T cell fraction (not recorded which). The DNA of the CDR3 is TGTGCCAGCAGCCCCTTGGGCAGGGAAAAACTGTTTTTT. Encoded protein: CASSPLGREKLFF.